The clone carrying this TCR beta chain was seen repeatedly, ten times or more. Its antigen remains unknown. One entry per CDR3 protein, called by TCRdb with MiXCR from the 5' RACE reads. The profile shows roughly 1,500,000 distinct CDR3 sequences, around 33% of them singletons. The entry originates in a study of identical twins. Notes on the study in general: Not following the same donors, the study drew its conclusions from cross-sectional statistical analysis. For zero-insertion analyses, partial confounding could come from invariant MAIT and iNKT cells.

This CDR3 contains 14 residues. Trimming cost V 0 bases and J 2 bases, with 9 bases left between them. Germline V gives CDR1 SGHRS, CDR2 YFSETQ. This chain joins TRBV5-1 and TRBJ2-7, with D unclear. The sequenced material came from cord blood. This TCR was recovered from a newborn girl in good health. The CDR3 loop is CASSLAARPYEQYF. The CDR3 bases are TGCGCCAGCAGCTTGGCTGCCAGACCCTACGAGCAGTACTTC. Combining the CDR3 with reference TRBV5-1 and TRBJ2-7 gives the whole variable domain KAGVTQTPRYLIKTRGQQVTLSCSPISGHRSVSWYQQTPGQGLQFLFEYFSETQRNKGNFPGRFSGRQFSNSRSEMNVSTLELGDSALYLCASSLAARPYEQYFGPGTRLTVT.